This T cell receptor (beta chain) emerged from a study of OX40 agonist ivuxolimab in advanced cancers. Sequencing was performed with immunoSEQ multiplex PCR; in TCRdb, only in-frame clones are kept and a portion is missing. The sample records approximately 44,000 clones, roughly 80% being singletons. Trimming took 1 base from V and 0 from J, leaving 8 bases between them. Germline CDR1 and CDR2: LGHNA and YSLEER. The CDR3 loop spans 15 amino acids. Findings and caveats of the study: Compared with CD4+, CD8+ T cells on average had more expanded clones.

Details on this clone: Its antigen is still unknown. This specimen includes other DNA sequences encoding the same CDR3.

The chain joins TRBV4-3 to TRBJ2-3; D might be TRBD1 (6 bases). The receptor's source is an adult with an advanced solid tumor such as melanoma, head and neck, liver or kidney cancer. Sequencing used CD4+ or CD8+ T cells sorted from blood, obtained in a trial of the OX40 agonist ivuxolimab. CDR3 region: CASSQVGASTDTQYF. For the CDR3, the DNA is TGCGCCAGCAGCCAAGTGGGGGCTAGCACAGATACGCAGTATTTT.